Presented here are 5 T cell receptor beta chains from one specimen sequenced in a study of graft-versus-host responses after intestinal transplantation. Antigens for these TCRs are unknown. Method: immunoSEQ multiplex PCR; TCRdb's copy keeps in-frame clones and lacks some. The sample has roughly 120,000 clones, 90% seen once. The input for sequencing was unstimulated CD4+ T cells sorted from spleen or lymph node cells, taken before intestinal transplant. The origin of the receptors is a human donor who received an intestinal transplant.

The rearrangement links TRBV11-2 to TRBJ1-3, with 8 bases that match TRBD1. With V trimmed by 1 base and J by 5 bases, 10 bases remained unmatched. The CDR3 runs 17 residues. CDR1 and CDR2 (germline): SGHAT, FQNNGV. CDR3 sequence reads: CASSLVSQGARRNTIYF. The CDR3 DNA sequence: TGTGCCAGCAGCTTAGTGTCTCAGGGGGCTCGGCGAAACACCATATATTTT.

CDR3 loop: CASCGTGQPQHF. The CDR3 DNA reads as TGTGCCAGCTGCGGGACGGGGCAGCCCCAGCATTTT. The gene calls are TRBV2 and TRBJ1-5, with D perhaps TRBD1 (5 bases). Trimming took 8 bases from V and 7 from J, leaving 12 bases between them. The CDR3 loop spans 12 amino acids. CDR1 and CDR2 (germline): SNHLY, FYNNEI.

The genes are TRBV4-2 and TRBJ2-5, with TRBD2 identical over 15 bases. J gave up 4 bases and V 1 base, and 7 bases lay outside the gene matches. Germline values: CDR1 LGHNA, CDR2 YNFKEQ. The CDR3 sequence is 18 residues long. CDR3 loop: CASSQGGEGLAGGETQYF. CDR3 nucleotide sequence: TGTGCCAGCAGCCAAGGGGGAGAGGGACTAGCGGGAGGAGAGACCCAGTACTTC.

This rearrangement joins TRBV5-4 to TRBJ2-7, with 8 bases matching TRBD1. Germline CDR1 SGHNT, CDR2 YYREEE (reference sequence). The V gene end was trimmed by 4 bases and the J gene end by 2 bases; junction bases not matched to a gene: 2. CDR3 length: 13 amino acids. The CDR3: CASSLDRAYEQYF. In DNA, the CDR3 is TGTGCCAGCAGCCTGGACAGGGCCTACGAGCAGTACTTC.

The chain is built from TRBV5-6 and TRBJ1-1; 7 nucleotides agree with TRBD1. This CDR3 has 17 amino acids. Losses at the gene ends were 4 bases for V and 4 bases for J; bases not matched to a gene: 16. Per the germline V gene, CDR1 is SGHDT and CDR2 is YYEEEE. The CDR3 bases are TGTGCCAGCAGCCGGGCAGGGGTATGGCGGACAGGCACTGAAGCTTTCTTT. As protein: CASSRAGVWRTGTEAFF.